Included here is one T cell receptor (beta chain) sequence, with context. These data belong to a study of PD-L1 blockade in urothelial cancer. Background on the study: The authors examined blood 3 weeks (second dose) and 6 weeks after treatment start. Researchers found blood samples held a median of roughly 140,000 T cells.

With 5 bases removed from V and 0 bases from J, the gap between germline ends came to 23 bases. This CDR3 contains 18 residues. Germline loops: CDR1 SEHNR, CDR2 FQNEAQ (reference sequence). PCRs were each spiked with synthetic TCR analog templates. Only in-frame clones appear in the TCRdb table, and some are missing; sequencing was by immunoSEQ multiplex PCR. The sample consists of about 130,000 clones, 70% to 85% of them appearing once. Time point of the sample: pretreatment peripheral blood. Patients were diagnosed with urothelial carcinoma, either locally advanced or metastatic. The sequence was obtained from a man aged 45-65 years with urothelial cancer. The source material was PBMCs, sampled around atezolizumab (anti-PD-L1) treatment. The chain couples TRBV7-9 to TRBJ2-7, with D maybe TRBD1 (5 bases). DNA of the CDR3: TGTGCCAGCAGCCAACCCAACCGTGGCGGACAAAGCTCCTACGAGCAGTACTTC. Amino acids: CASSQPNRGGQSSYEQYF.